One and the same sample provided the 25 T cell receptor beta chains below, sequenced in a study of cytomegalovirus exposure and HLA in healthy donors. Primers included in the PCR were 60 Vbeta and 13 Jbeta primers. TCRdb's copy holds only in-frame clones and misses some; the assay was immunoSEQ multiplex PCR. The data hold 170,000 or so clones, with over 70% observed a single time. The sample taken for sequencing was PBMCs. The source is a woman in her sixties in good health and CMV-seropositive.

The chain is built from TRBV19 and TRBJ1-5, with D possibly being TRBD1 (6 bases). The CDR3 extends over 14 amino acids. Germline V gene data show CDR1 as LNHDA and CDR2 as SQIVND (reference sequence). V shed 3 bases and J shed 9 bases, with 15 bases lying between them. The CDR3 sequence: CASSMGVGGRPQHF. DNA for the CDR3: TGTGCCAGTAGTATGGGTGTAGGGGGACGGCCCCAGCATTTT. Complete variable domain (other parts from reference TRBV19 and TRBJ1-5): DGGITQSPKYLFRKEGQNVTLSCEQNLNHDAMYWYRQDPGQGLRLIYYSQIVNDFQKGDIAEGYSVSREKKESFPLTVTSAQKNPTAFYLCASSMGVGGRPQHFGDGTRLSIL.

This rearrangement joins TRBV10-3 to TRBJ2-2, with 14 bases aligning to TRBD2. V lost 11 bases to trimming and J lost 4 bases; unmatched junction nucleotides: 6. CDR1 ENHRY and CDR2 SYGVKD come from the germline V gene. The length of the CDR3 is 15 residues. As DNA, the CDR3 is TGTGCCTCACGACTAGCGGGAGGGATCACCGGGGAGCTGTTTTTT. Its translation is CASRLAGGITGELFF.

The chain couples TRBV19 to TRBJ1-2, with TRBD1 matching over 7 bases. Trimming cost V 5 bases and J 12 bases; bases outside gene matches: 15. Germline CDR1 LNHDA, CDR2 SQIVND (reference sequence). This CDR3 spans 14 amino acids. The CDR3 DNA reads as TGTGCCAGTAGTTTTCACCGCGACAGGGCTAGCCACACCTTC. Its translation is CASSFHRDRASHTF. The complete variable domain, with remaining parts taken from reference TRBV19 and TRBJ1-2, reads DGGITQSPKYLFRKEGQNVTLSCEQNLNHDAMYWYRQDPGQGLRLIYYSQIVNDFQKGDIAEGYSVSREKKESFPLTVTSAQKNPTAFYLCASSFHRDRASHTFGSGTRLTVV.

This clone was observed a handful of times. The chain links TRBV28 to TRBJ1-5; D is uncertain. The germline V and J ends were trimmed by 4 bases and 7 bases, with 8 bases remaining between them. Germline CDR1 reads MDHEN; CDR2 reads SYDVKM. The CDR3 runs 12 residues. This CDR3 reads CASSSIGQPQHF. As DNA, the CDR3 is TGTGCCAGCAGTTCTATCGGGCAGCCCCAGCATTTT.

For the CDR3, the DNA is TGTGCCAGCTTTAGCCCCGGCGGCACCGACGAGCAGTACTTC. The encoded protein is CASFSPGGTDEQYF. The chain recombines TRBV2 with TRBJ2-7; the D is unclear. This CDR3 has 14 residues. Trimming took off 8 bases at V and 5 bases at J, with 19 bases between the two ends. Germline V CDR1 and CDR2: SNHLY, FYNNEI. The full variable domain, its missing parts supplied by reference TRBV2 and TRBJ2-7, is EPEVTQTPSHQVTQMGQEVILRCVPISNHLYFYWYRQILGQKVEFLVSFYNNEISEKSEIFDDQFSVERPDGSNFTLKIRSTKLEDSAMYFCASFSPGGTDEQYFGPGTRLTVT.

This clone was recorded only once. The V call is TRBV19, the J call TRBJ2-3; 11 positions agree with TRBD2. Germline CDR1 reads LNHDA; CDR2 reads SQIVND (reference sequence). The CDR3 contains 19 residues. The J segment lost 4 bases and the V segment lost 7 bases, leaving 19 bases of the junction unmatched. CDR3 residues: CASTTPGLAGGFSADTQYF. Here the CDR3 DNA reads TGTGCCAGTACCACACCCGGACTAGCGGGTGGGTTTAGCGCAGATACGCAGTATTTT. The variable domain in full, with the rest retrieved from reference TRBV19 and TRBJ2-3, is DGGITQSPKYLFRKEGQNVTLSCEQNLNHDAMYWYRQDPGQGLRLIYYSQIVNDFQKGDIAEGYSVSREKKESFPLTVTSAQKNPTAFYLCASTTPGLAGGFSADTQYFGPGTRLTVL.

The chain has TRBV19 and TRBJ1-2, with D uncertain. There are 13 residues in the CDR3. Germline CDR1 LNHDA, CDR2 SQIVND (reference sequence). The V end lost 4 bases, the J end lost 1 base, and 7 bases lay between the germline ends. The CDR3 sequence is CASSKESNYGYTF. Here the CDR3 DNA reads TGTGCCAGTAGTAAGGAGAGTAACTATGGCTACACCTTC.

J is TRBJ2-7 and V is TRBV6-1; the D is unclear. Germline V gene lookup returns CDR1 MNHNS and CDR2 SASEGT. V lost 6 bases, J lost 5 bases, and 14 bases lay in between. This CDR3 region has 13 residues. CDR3 protein: CASRYVPSNEQYF. CDR3 in DNA: TGTGCCAGCAGGTATGTCCCCAGTAACGAGCAGTACTTC.

The rearrangement uses TRBV27 and TRBJ2-1, with 9 bases matching TRBD1. Germline CDR1 reads MNHEY; CDR2 reads SMNVEV (reference sequence). Unmatched junction bases numbered 9, after V lost 8 bases and J lost 4 bases. This CDR3 comprises 15 residues. The chain's CDR3 is CASGPGQGTYNEQFF. The CDR3 nucleotides read TGTGCCAGCGGACCGGGACAGGGAACTTACAATGAGCAGTTCTTC.

Note on this clone: One junction end does not reproduce the germline sequence, and a read error may be involved. The chain carries TRBV11-2 and TRBJ2-4; 12 nucleotides match TRBD1. CDR1 is SGHAT, CDR2 FQNNGV, per germline. The length of the CDR3 is 17 residues. CDR3 DNA: TGTGCCAGCAGCGAGAATCCGGGACAGGGGGCCAAAAACAGTCAGTACTTC. Translated: CASSENPGQGAKNSQYF.

The J gene is TRBJ2-1, the V gene TRBV5-6; 7 bases agree with TRBD1. The CDR3 extends over 16 amino acids. Germline-derived CDR1 and CDR2 are SGHDT and YYEEEE. V lost 4 bases and J lost 6; bases outside the gene matches: 13. In DNA, the CDR3 is TGTGCCAGCAGCCCCCTAATAGGGGGCGCCGGCAATGAGCAGTTCTTC. This encodes CASSPLIGGAGNEQFF.

The CDR3 coding sequence is TGTGCCAGCAGTTCCCACGGACTAGCGGGAGGTGGCGAGCAGTACTTC. This translates into CASSSHGLAGGGEQYF. V usage is TRBV6-6 and J usage is TRBJ2-7; 14 nucleotides line up with TRBD2. V was clipped by 4 bases and J by 6 bases; unmatched bases: 8. Germline V lookup: CDR1 MNHNY, CDR2 SVGAGI (reference sequence). The CDR3 is made up of 16 amino acids.

The rearrangement links TRBV5-1 to TRBJ2-4, with TRBD1 matching 10 bases. The CDR3 is made up of 13 amino acids. The V and J ends lost 4 bases and 7 bases, in that order; junction bases with no gene match: 2. Germline V lookup: CDR1 SGHRS, CDR2 YFSETQ. The CDR3 spells CASSPGQGNIQYF. CDR3 nucleotides: TGCGCCAGCAGCCCGGGACAGGGGAACATTCAGTACTTC.

The chain couples TRBV7-9 to TRBJ2-7, with 10 bases matching TRBD2. Germline V gives CDR1 SEHNR, CDR2 FQNEAQ (reference sequence). The V gene end was trimmed by 1 base and the J gene end by 2 bases; junction bases not matched to a gene: 5. The CDR3 is made up of 16 amino acids. In DNA, the CDR3 is TGTGCCAGCAGCTTAGGGGGGACTAGCGTACCCTACGAGCAGTACTTC. This translates into CASSLGGTSVPYEQYF. Using reference TRBV7-9 and TRBJ2-7 for the parts outside the CDR3, the full variable domain is DTGVSQNPRHKITKRGQNVTFRCDPISEHNRLYWYRQTLGQGPEFLTYFQNEAQLEKSRLLSDRFSAERPKGSFSTLEIQRTEQGDSAMYLCASSLGGTSVPYEQYFGPGTRLTVT.

A note on this clone: Compared with germline, one end of the junction differs, possibly owing to a read error. The chain couples TRBV5-1 to TRBJ2-4, with TRBD1 matching 7 bases. This CDR3 contains 21 residues. CDR1 and CDR2 (germline): SGHRS, YFSETQ. CDR3 nucleotides: TGCGCCAGCAGCTTGGGGGGGTTTCGTTCGGACAGGAACATAGCCAAAAACAGTCAGTACTTC. Translated, it gives CASSLGGFRSDRNIAKNSQYF.

The genes are TRBV21-1 and TRBJ1-3; TRBD1 is the table's D call, not checked against the DNA. TRBV21-1 is designated a pseudogene. The CDR3 runs 17 residues. The CDR3 protein is CASSKMGDRGPGNTIYF. The CDR3 DNA reads TGTGCCAGCAGCAAAATGGGGGACAGGGGGCCTGGAAACACCATATATTTT.

The chain carries TRBV15 and TRBJ1-5; D is perhaps TRBD1 (5 bases). Germline values: CDR1 LNHNV, CDR2 YYDKDF (reference sequence). The CDR3 runs 14 residues. Trimming removed 4 bases at V and 2 bases at J, with 9 bases between. CDR3 amino acids: CATSKGTGNQPQHF. CDR3 coding DNA: TGTGCCACCAGCAAAGGGACTGGCAATCAGCCCCAGCATTTT.

The chain joins TRBV2 to TRBJ1-5, with D tentatively TRBD1 (5 bases). The CDR3 has 14 residues. Trimming left V 3 bases short and J 4 bases short, with 10 bases between. Looked up from germline, CDR1 is SNHLY and CDR2 is FYNNEI. The CDR3 is CASSDRATNQPQHF. For the CDR3, the DNA is TGTGCCAGCAGTGACAGGGCAACTAATCAGCCCCAGCATTTT. Using reference TRBV2 and TRBJ1-5 for the parts outside the CDR3, the full variable domain is EPEVTQTPSHQVTQMGQEVILRCVPISNHLYFYWYRQILGQKVEFLVSFYNNEISEKSEIFDDQFSVERPDGSNFTLKIRSTKLEDSAMYFCASSDRATNQPQHFGDGTRLSIL.

This rearrangement joins TRBV5-4 to TRBJ2-7, with 7 bases that match TRBD1. The CDR3 length is 14 residues. CDR1 SGHNT and CDR2 YYREEE come from the germline V gene (reference sequence). The trim removed 0 bases at V and 4 bases at J, leaving 4 bases unmatched. The CDR3 region has the DNA TGTGCCAGCAGCTTGGGGGACAGCCAGTACGAGCAGTACTTC. Translation gives CASSLGDSQYEQYF. The full variable domain, its missing parts supplied by reference TRBV5-4 and TRBJ2-7, is ETGVTQSPTHLIKTRGQQVTLRCSSQSGHNTVSWYQQALGQGPQFIFQYYREEENGRGNFPPRFSGLQFPNYSSELNVNALELDDSALYLCASSLGDSQYEQYFGPGTRLTVT.

The chain combines TRBV7-8 with TRBJ2-7; the match to TRBD2 covers 14 bases. Trimming at V came to 5 bases and at J to 4 bases, leaving 7 bases not matched to a gene. CDR3 size: 16 residues. Germline V gene lookup returns CDR1 SGHVS and CDR2 FQNEAQ. CDR3 residues: CASSLRLAGGFYEQYF. In DNA, the CDR3 is TGTGCCAGCAGCCTTAGACTAGCGGGAGGGTTTTACGAGCAGTACTTC.

The chain joins TRBV10-3 to TRBJ1-1; tentative D call: TRBD1 (6 bases). The CDR3 is made up of 16 amino acids. Germline V CDR1 and CDR2: ENHRY, SYGVKD. V lost 3 bases to trimming and J lost 1 base, with 15 bases between them. The CDR3 DNA reads as TGTGCCATCAGTGACTCCAAACAGGGACGGAACACTGAAGCTTTCTTT. Its translation: CAISDSKQGRNTEAFF.

The V gene is TRBV5-1, the J gene TRBJ2-1; 7 bases fit TRBD1. The CDR3 runs 16 residues. The trim removed 5 bases at V and 3 bases at J, leaving 11 bases unmatched. Germline V gives CDR1 SGHRS, CDR2 YFSETQ. In DNA, the CDR3 is TGCGCCAGCAGGCGTAATACGGGACAGCTCTACAATGAGCAGTTCTTC. Protein sequence: CASRRNTGQLYNEQFF.

About this clone itself: One end of the junction does not line up with germline, which may come from a read error. The genes are TRBV19 and TRBJ2-3, with a tentative D call TRBD1 (6 bases). Germline V gene sequence: CDR1 LNHDA, CDR2 SQIVND (reference sequence). This CDR3 is built from 15 residues. Here the CDR3 DNA reads TGTGTCAGTAAGGTAACCAGGGGACGCACAGATACGCAGTATTTT. Encoded protein: CVSKVTRGRTDTQYF.

The chain joins TRBV19 to TRBJ1-5; D gene uncertain. This CDR3 has 15 amino acids. V shed 3 bases and J shed 5 bases, with 14 bases lying between them. Germline-derived CDR1 and CDR2 are LNHDA and SQIVND (reference sequence). The DNA for the CDR3 is TGTGCCAGTAGTATGGTGCGGCAGAGGTATCAGCCCCAGCATTTT. As protein: CASSMVRQRYQPQHF.

The chain carries TRBV25-1 and TRBJ2-3, with D unclear. With 3 bases removed from V and 1 base from J, the gap between germline ends came to 8 bases. CDR1 is MGHDK, CDR2 SYGVNS, per germline. The CDR3 runs to 14 residues. The CDR3 here is CASSDSAGTDTQYF. CDR3 DNA sequence: TGTGCCAGCAGTGACAGCGCTGGCACAGATACGCAGTATTTT. Variable domain in full (rest from reference TRBV25-1 and TRBJ2-3): EADIYQTPRYLVIGTGKKITLECSQTMGHDKMYWYQQDPGMELHLIHYSYGVNSTEKGDLSSESTVSRIRTEHFPLTLESARPSHTSQYLCASSDSAGTDTQYFGPGTRLTVL.